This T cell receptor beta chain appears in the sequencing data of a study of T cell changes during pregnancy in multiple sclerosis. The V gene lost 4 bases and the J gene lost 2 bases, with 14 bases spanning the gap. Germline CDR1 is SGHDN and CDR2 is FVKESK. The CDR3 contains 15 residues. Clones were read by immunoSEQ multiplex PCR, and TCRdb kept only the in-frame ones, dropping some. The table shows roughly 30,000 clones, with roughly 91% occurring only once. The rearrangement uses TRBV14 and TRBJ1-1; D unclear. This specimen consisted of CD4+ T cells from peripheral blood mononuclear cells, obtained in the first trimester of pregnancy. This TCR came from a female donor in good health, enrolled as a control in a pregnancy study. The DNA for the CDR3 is TGTGCCAGCAGCCCCTTAGGAGATCTTAACACTGAAGCTTTCTTT. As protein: CASSPLGDLNTEAFF.